Shown below are 24 T cell receptor beta chains from a single sample sequenced in a study of identifying expanded T cells in peripheral blood. Clones were read by immunoSEQ multiplex PCR, and TCRdb kept only the in-frame ones, dropping some. Among 81,000 or so clones listed, 84% were seen once. Input material: blood. The receptors were sampled from a person aged 18 to 69 in good health.

The V gene is TRBV15, the J gene TRBJ1-2; no definite D call. Trimming left V 1 base short and J 6 bases short, with 12 bases between. CDR1 and CDR2 from the germline V gene are LNHNV and YYDKDF (reference sequence). The CDR3 covers 14 residues. The CDR3 loop is CATSRVSSVDGYTF. The CDR3 nucleotides read TGTGCCACCAGCAGAGTGTCGAGCGTGGATGGCTACACCTTC.

The chain carries TRBV19 and TRBJ2-3; 7 nucleotides match TRBD2. The ends lost 5 bases at V and 5 bases at J; junction bases unmatched: 4. This CDR3 region has 13 residues. Germline CDR1 and CDR2: LNHDA and SQIVND (reference sequence). The CDR3 spells CASSAGDLDTQYF. The CDR3 DNA reads as TGTGCCAGTAGTGCGGGAGATTTAGATACGCAGTATTTT. Drawing the rest from reference TRBV19 and TRBJ2-3, the complete variable domain is DGGITQSPKYLFRKEGQNVTLSCEQNLNHDAMYWYRQDPGQGLRLIYYSQIVNDFQKGDIAEGYSVSREKKESFPLTVTSAQKNPTAFYLCASSAGDLDTQYFGPGTRLTVL.

V usage is TRBV28 and J usage is TRBJ2-2, with D perhaps TRBD1 (6 bases). V shed 6 bases and J shed 6 bases, with 14 bases lying between them. CDR1 and CDR2 from the germline V gene are MDHEN and SYDVKM. The CDR3 consists of 14 residues. DNA for the CDR3: TGTGCCAGCAGGGGACAAGGGACATCCGGGGAGCTGTTTTTT. It yields the protein CASRGQGTSGELFF.

The rearrangement uses TRBV4-1 and TRBJ2-1, with D possibly matching TRBD2 (6 bases). Per the germline V gene, CDR1 is MGHRA and CDR2 is YSYEKL. Trimming took 0 bases from V and 0 from J, leaving 21 bases between them. The CDR3 consists of 20 residues. The DNA of the CDR3 is TGCGCCAGCAGCCAAGAAGGCCTAGCACGAGCGGGTCTCTCCTACAATGAGCAGTTCTTC. Its protein product is CASSQEGLARAGLSYNEQFF.

The rearrangement uses TRBV15 and TRBJ2-1, with D possibly being TRBD1 (6 bases). V was clipped by 5 bases and J by 0 bases, with 17 bases between them. This CDR3 is built from 17 residues. The germline V gene encodes CDR1 LNHNV and CDR2 YYDKDF (reference sequence). As DNA, the CDR3 is TGTGCCACCAGCCCCAGGGGTAGCGCGAGCTCCTACAATGAGCAGTTCTTC. Amino acids: CATSPRGSASSYNEQFF.

The chain links TRBV19 to TRBJ2-7, with unresolved D. In germline, CDR1 is LNHDA, CDR2 SQIVND (reference sequence). The CDR3 has 14 amino acids. Trimming removed 5 bases from V and 1 base from J, with 12 bases in between. CDR3: CASSPQTSSYEQYF. CDR3 coding DNA: TGTGCCAGTAGTCCTCAGACATCTTCCTACGAGCAGTACTTC.

This clone appeared a few times. The rearrangement links TRBV5-5 to TRBJ1-2, with 12 positions matching TRBD1. The CDR3 runs 16 residues. The V and J ends lost 2 bases and 2 bases, in that order; junction bases with no gene match: 4. CDR1 and CDR2 (germline): SGHKS, YYEKEE (reference sequence). The CDR3 region has the DNA TGTGCCAGCAGCTTATCCGGGACAGGGGGCAACTATGGCTACACCTTC. The encoded protein is CASSLSGTGGNYGYTF.

The rearrangement links TRBV10-3 to TRBJ2-2, with 9 bases identical to TRBD1. This CDR3 is built from 16 residues. CDR1 is ENHRY, CDR2 SYGVKD, per germline. Trimming cost V 0 bases and J 4 bases; bases outside gene matches: 3. CDR3 DNA: TGTGCCATCAGTGAGTCTGGGACAGGGATCACCGGGGAGCTGTTTTTT. Its translation is CAISESGTGITGELFF.

This chain links TRBV6-6 with TRBJ1-2; D is possibly TRBD1 (6 bases). Per the germline V gene, CDR1 is MNHNY and CDR2 is SVGAGI (reference sequence). This CDR3 has 15 amino acids. V gave up 2 bases and J gave up 8 bases, with 18 bases separating them. The CDR3 region is CASSYIGRGANGYTF. CDR3 bases: TGTGCCAGCAGTTACATTGGACGGGGGGCGAACGGCTACACCTTC.

CDR3 in amino acids: CASSKQGRSGNTIYF. The CDR3 nucleotides read TGTGCCAGCAGTAAACAGGGACGCTCTGGAAACACCATATATTTT. This chain links TRBV27 with TRBJ1-3, with a weak D call TRBD1 (6 bases). This CDR3 region has 15 residues. The germline CDR1 and CDR2 sequences are MNHEY and SMNVEV (reference sequence). With 5 bases removed from V and 0 bases from J, the gap between germline ends came to 11 bases.

The chain uses TRBV11-3 and TRBJ2-6; D perhaps matches TRBD1 (6 bases). The CDR3 extends over 13 amino acids. Germline assignment: CDR1 SGHNT and CDR2 YENEEA. The germline V and J ends were trimmed by 1 base and 11 bases, with 9 bases remaining between them. CDR3 sequence (DNA): TGTGCCAGCAGCTTAGGGACAGAGGACGTCCTGACTTTC. Translation gives CASSLGTEDVLTF.

The J gene is TRBJ2-7, the V gene TRBV19, with 9 positions matching TRBD1. J lost 2 bases, V lost 5 bases, and 4 bases had no gene match. The germline CDR1 and CDR2 sequences are LNHDA and SQIVND (reference sequence). The CDR3 sequence is 14 residues long. In DNA form, the CDR3 reads TGTGCCAGTAGTTTACAGGGGGCCCCCTACGAGCAGTACTTC. Its translation: CASSLQGAPYEQYF. The variable domain in full, completed from reference TRBV19 and TRBJ2-7, reads DGGITQSPKYLFRKEGQNVTLSCEQNLNHDAMYWYRQDPGQGLRLIYYSQIVNDFQKGDIAEGYSVSREKKESFPLTVTSAQKNPTAFYLCASSLQGAPYEQYFGPGTRLTVT.

This clone was observed a single time. The chain is built from TRBV7-2 and TRBJ1-1; weak D call: TRBD1 (5 bases). This CDR3 is built from 14 residues. V was shortened by 2 bases and J by 4 bases, with 11 bases between the two germline ends. Germline loops: CDR1 SGHTA, CDR2 FQGNSA. Written as DNA, the CDR3 is TGTGCCAGCAGCTTACAGGGTATCGGCACTGAAGCTTTCTTT. It codes for CASSLQGIGTEAFF.

The chain carries TRBV6-4 and TRBJ2-1, with D unclear. Germline lookup yields CDR1 MRHNA and CDR2 SNTAGT. Trimming took 0 bases from V and 0 from J, leaving 6 bases between them. This CDR3 is built from 15 residues. The CDR3 is CASSDSPSSYNEQFF. The CDR3 region has the DNA TGTGCCAGCAGTGACTCCCCTAGCTCCTACAATGAGCAGTTCTTC.

V and J are TRBV4-3 and TRBJ2-1; D remains unclear. CDR1 is LGHNA, CDR2 YSLEER, per germline. Trimming left V 0 bases short and J 0 bases short, with 9 bases between. The length of the CDR3 is 16 residues. DNA of the CDR3: TGCGCCAGCAGCCAAGAGGCGGAGAGCTCCTACAATGAGCAGTTCTTC. It specifies CASSQEAESSYNEQFF.

The chain carries TRBV5-4 and TRBJ2-3; D call uncertain. V gave up 2 bases and J gave up 1 base, with 5 bases separating them. The length of the CDR3 is 13 residues. Germline V gives CDR1 SGHNT, CDR2 YYREEE (reference sequence). CDR3 protein: CASSFFGTDTQYF. Here the CDR3 DNA reads TGTGCCAGCAGCTTTTTTGGCACAGATACGCAGTATTTT.

This chain uses TRBV6-6 with TRBJ2-7; 9 bases align to TRBD2. The CDR3 sequence is 14 residues long. V lost 6 bases to trimming and J lost 3 bases; unmatched junction nucleotides: 6. The germline CDR1 and CDR2 sequences are MNHNY and SVGAGI (reference sequence). This CDR3 reads CASSYLTSGYEQYF. The CDR3 coding sequence is TGTGCCAGCAGCTACCTGACTAGCGGCTACGAGCAGTACTTC.

The gene calls are TRBV15 and TRBJ2-7; 7 bases line up with TRBD1. This CDR3 is 13 amino acids long. Germline V gene lookup returns CDR1 LNHNV and CDR2 YYDKDF (reference sequence). With 5 bases clipped from V and 3 bases from J, the junction kept 4 bases outside the gene matches. The CDR3 coding sequence is TGTGCCACCAGCCGGGACAGACTCTACGAGCAGTACTTC. Encoded protein: CATSRDRLYEQYF.

The chain combines TRBV15 with TRBJ2-3; TRBD2 aligns across 7 bases. V was pared by 1 base and J by 3 bases, with 4 bases of the junction left unmatched. This CDR3 is 15 amino acids long. The V gene's germline CDR1 is LNHNV and CDR2 YYDKDF (reference sequence). CDR3 residues: CATSRGGSATDTQYF. As DNA, the CDR3 is TGTGCCACCAGCAGAGGCGGGAGTGCGACAGATACGCAGTATTTT.

The chain employs TRBV5-6 and TRBJ2-7; D not certain. The germline CDR1 and CDR2 sequences are SGHDT and YYEEEE. Trimming took off 4 bases at V and 7 bases at J, with 12 bases between the two ends. The length of the CDR3 is 12 residues. CDR3 in DNA: TGTGCCAGCAGCAACCGACTGGGGGAGCAGTACTTC. Its protein product is CASSNRLGEQYF. The whole variable domain, remainder taken from reference TRBV5-6 and TRBJ2-7, is DAGVTQSPTHLIKTRGQQVTLRCSPKSGHDTVSWYQQALGQGPQFIFQYYEEEERQRGNFPDRFSGHQFPNYSSELNVNALLLGDSALYLCASSNRLGEQYFGPGTRLTVT.

The J gene is TRBJ1-1, the V gene TRBV19, with D maybe TRBD1 (6 bases). Per germline, CDR1 LNHDA and CDR2 SQIVND (reference sequence). CDR3 length equals 14 residues. V lost 4 bases and J 10 bases, leaving 19 bases between the germline ends. As DNA, the CDR3 is TGTGCCAGTAGTAGGGACACCGAGAGCAGGGGAGCTTTCTTT. Amino acids: CASSRDTESRGAFF.

This clone came up once. The rearrangement links TRBV6-5 to TRBJ1-4; 7 bases are a match to TRBD1. The V segment lost 6 bases and the J segment 7 bases; nucleotides outside the gene matches: 8. Looked up from germline, CDR1 is MNHEY and CDR2 is SVGAGI. The CDR3 contains 14 residues. CDR3 sequence: CASRTLAGGEKLFF. CDR3 DNA sequence: TGTGCCAGCAGAACGCTCGCAGGGGGTGAAAAACTGTTTTTT.

Here the CDR3 DNA reads TGTGCCAGCATCGAACAGGGCCCTAACTATGGCTACACCTTC. Translation: CASIEQGPNYGYTF. The rearrangement uses TRBV6-1 and TRBJ1-2; tentatively, D is TRBD1 (6 bases). The CDR3 runs to 14 residues. V lost 7 bases to trimming and J lost 0 bases, with 12 bases between them. Germline loops: CDR1 MNHNS, CDR2 SASEGT.

The rearrangement joins TRBV7-2 to TRBJ2-3; D is undetermined. This CDR3 spans 12 amino acids. Germline CDR1 is SGHTA and CDR2 is FQGNSA. V dropped 5 bases and J dropped 2 bases, with 5 bases sitting between them. The CDR3: CASSENTDTQYF. DNA of the CDR3: TGTGCCAGCAGCGAGAACACAGATACGCAGTATTTT.